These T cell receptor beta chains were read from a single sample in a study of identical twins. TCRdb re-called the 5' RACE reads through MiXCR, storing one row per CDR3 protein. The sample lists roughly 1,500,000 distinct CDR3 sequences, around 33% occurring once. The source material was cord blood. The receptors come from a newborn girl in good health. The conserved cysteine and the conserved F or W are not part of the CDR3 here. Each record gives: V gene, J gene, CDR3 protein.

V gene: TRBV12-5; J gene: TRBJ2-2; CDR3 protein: ASGSRQGELF
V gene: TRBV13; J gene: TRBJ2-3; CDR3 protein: ASSTGLAGGADTQY
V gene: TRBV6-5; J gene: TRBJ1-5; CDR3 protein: AAWTNNQPQH
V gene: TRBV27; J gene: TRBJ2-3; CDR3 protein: ASSLFPPGLDGTDTQY
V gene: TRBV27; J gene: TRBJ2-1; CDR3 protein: ASGPLLEQF
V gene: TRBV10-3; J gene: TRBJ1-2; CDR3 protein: ATTLDRAPNYGYT
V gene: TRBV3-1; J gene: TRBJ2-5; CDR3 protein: ASSQAQGARY
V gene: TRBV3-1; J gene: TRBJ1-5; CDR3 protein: ASSQDTSEANQPQH
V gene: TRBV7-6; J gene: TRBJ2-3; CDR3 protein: ASSLLPGSTDTQY
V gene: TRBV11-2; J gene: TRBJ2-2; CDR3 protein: ASSLGGSGPSNTGELF
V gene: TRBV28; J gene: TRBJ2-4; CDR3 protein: ASRGMGNWDILY
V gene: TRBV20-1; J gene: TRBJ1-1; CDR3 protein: SARSDRDRGEAF
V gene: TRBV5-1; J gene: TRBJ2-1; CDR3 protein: ASSFGREDNEQF
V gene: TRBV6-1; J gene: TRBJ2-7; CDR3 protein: ASSEEGQTAYEQY
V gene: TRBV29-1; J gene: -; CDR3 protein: SVEWGRSHNEQY
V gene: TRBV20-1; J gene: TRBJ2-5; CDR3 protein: SATGGGETQY
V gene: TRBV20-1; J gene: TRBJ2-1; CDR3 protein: SAPGLAISYNEQF
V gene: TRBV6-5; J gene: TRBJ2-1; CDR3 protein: ASTPIAGGPYNEQF
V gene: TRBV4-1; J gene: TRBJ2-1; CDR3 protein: ASSQGLAGPKGSYNEQF